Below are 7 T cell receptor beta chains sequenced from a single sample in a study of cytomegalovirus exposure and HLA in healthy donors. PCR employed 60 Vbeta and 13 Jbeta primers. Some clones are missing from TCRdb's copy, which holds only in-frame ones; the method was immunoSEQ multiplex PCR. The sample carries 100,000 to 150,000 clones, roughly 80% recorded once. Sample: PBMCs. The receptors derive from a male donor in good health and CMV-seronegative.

The CDR3 protein is CASSLPSSYEQYF. The CDR3 bases are TGTGCCAGCAGTCTCCCCTCCTCCTACGAGCAGTACTTC. The V and J genes are TRBV27 and TRBJ2-7, with D unclear. The CDR3 has 13 residues. Germline V lookup: CDR1 MNHEY, CDR2 SMNVEV (reference sequence). V was trimmed by 5 bases and J by 0 bases, leaving 8 bases between them.

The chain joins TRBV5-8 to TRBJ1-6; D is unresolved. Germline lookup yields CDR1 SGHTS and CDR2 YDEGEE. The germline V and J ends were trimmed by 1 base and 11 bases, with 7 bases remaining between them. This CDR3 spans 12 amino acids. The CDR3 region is CASSLLSAPLHF. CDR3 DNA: TGTGCCAGCAGCTTGCTGTCGGCACCCCTCCACTTT.

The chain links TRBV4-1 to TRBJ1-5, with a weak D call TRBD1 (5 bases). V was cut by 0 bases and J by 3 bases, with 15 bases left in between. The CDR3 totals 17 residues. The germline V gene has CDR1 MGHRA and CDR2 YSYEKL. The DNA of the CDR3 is TGCGCCAGCAGCCAAGAATTAGGCAGGGTTGCCAATCAGCCCCAGCATTTT. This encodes CASSQELGRVANQPQHF.

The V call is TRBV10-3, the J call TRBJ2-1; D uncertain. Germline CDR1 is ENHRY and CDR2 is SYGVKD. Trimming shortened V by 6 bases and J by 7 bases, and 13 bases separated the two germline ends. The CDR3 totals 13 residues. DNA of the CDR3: TGTGCCATCAGACCAGACTGGTCGAATGAGCAGTTCTTC. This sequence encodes CAIRPDWSNEQFF.

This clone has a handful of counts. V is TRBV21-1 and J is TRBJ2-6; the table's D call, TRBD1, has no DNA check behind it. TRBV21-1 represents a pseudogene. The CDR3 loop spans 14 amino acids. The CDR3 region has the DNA TGTGCCAGCAGCATGGGGGCAGGGGCCAACGTCCTGACTTTC. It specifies CASSMGAGANVLTF.

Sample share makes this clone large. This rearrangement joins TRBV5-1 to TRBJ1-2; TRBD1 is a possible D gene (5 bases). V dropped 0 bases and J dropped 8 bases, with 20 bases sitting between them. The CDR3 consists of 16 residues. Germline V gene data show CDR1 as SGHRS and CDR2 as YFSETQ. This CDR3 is CASSLAAGASGRGYTF. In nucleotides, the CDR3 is TGCGCCAGCAGCTTGGCCGCTGGGGCGAGTGGCAGGGGCTACACCTTC.

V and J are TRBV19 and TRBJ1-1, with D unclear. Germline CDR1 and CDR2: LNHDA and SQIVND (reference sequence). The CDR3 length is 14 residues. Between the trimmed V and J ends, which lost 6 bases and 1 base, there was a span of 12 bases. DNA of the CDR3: TGTGCCAGTAGCGACCCGGGAAGGAACACTGAAGCTTTCTTT. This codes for CASSDPGRNTEAFF.